This T cell receptor (beta chain) was captured by sequencing in a study of T cell responses to AZD1222 COVID-19 vaccine. Study context: Both about-4-week and about-12-week second-dose recipients were combined. Study-level results: Reportedly, close to half of spike-specific TCRs are directed against unmutated variant regions. CD4 TCRs associated with vaccination spanned spike, dominating at 160-218 and 743-854.

Method: immunoSEQ multiplex PCR; TCRdb's copy keeps in-frame clones and lacks some. The sample lists more than 150,000 clones; around 88% were seen once. V gave up 4 bases and J gave up 4 bases; unmatched junction bases: 7. The germline V gene encodes CDR1 LGHDT and CDR2 YNNKEL (reference sequence). CDR3 length: 15 amino acids. For this clone: Its antigen is not known.

The receptor comes from an adult in good health. The specimen comprised peripheral blood, sampled on day 0 of AZD1222 vaccination. This chain connects TRBV3-1 (or the pseudogene TRBV3-2) to TRBJ2-7; 10 bases map to TRBD1. Here the CDR3 DNA reads TGTGCCAGCAGCCCTTCGGGACAGGGGTTGTACGAGCAGTACTTC. It specifies CASSPSGQGLYEQYF.